These 8 T cell receptor beta chains share one sample of origin, sequenced in a study of PD-L1 blockade in urothelial cancer. Profiling relied on immunoSEQ multiplex PCR, and the TCRdb table lists in-frame clones only, not all of them. The data show tens of thousands of clones, roughly 80% seen once. Sample: PBMCs, taken around atezolizumab (anti-PD-L1) treatment. The receptors here all came from a man aged 65 to 85 with urothelial cancer.

This sequence joins TRBV18 and TRBJ2-7, with TRBD2 as a possible D gene (6 bases). With 6 bases removed from V and 5 bases from J, the gap between germline ends came to 17 bases. There are 14 residues in the CDR3. The germline V gene has CDR1 KGHSH and CDR2 LQKENI. CDR3 in DNA: TGTGCCAGCTCCTTAAGGGCGGGGCTCGACGAGCAGTACTTC. Amino acid sequence: CASSLRAGLDEQYF.

The genes are TRBV7-6 and TRBJ2-3, with TRBD1 matching 7 bases. CDR1 is SGHVS, CDR2 FNYEAQ, per germline. V gave up 4 bases and J gave up 4 bases; unmatched junction bases: 8. The CDR3 consists of 15 residues. DNA for the CDR3: TGTGCCAGCAGCTCCTCGACAGGGAGCCCAGATACGCAGTATTTT. This codes for CASSSSTGSPDTQYF.

The chain uses TRBV9 and TRBJ1-5, with 9 bases lining up with TRBD1. CDR1 and CDR2 from the germline V gene are SGDLS and YYNGEE. This CDR3 is built from 20 residues. Trimming at V came to 8 bases and at J to 0 bases, leaving 21 bases not matched to a gene. CDR3 bases: TGTGCCAGTGCGCCATGGACAGGGGCTCTCAGAGGGTATAGCAATCAGCCCCAGCATTTT. Amino acid sequence: CASAPWTGALRGYSNQPQHF.

The J gene is TRBJ2-3, the V gene TRBV5-6, with TRBD1 as a possible D gene (5 bases). The germline V gene encodes CDR1 SGHDT and CDR2 YYEEEE. The CDR3 contains 15 residues. With 3 bases removed from V and 3 bases from J, the gap between germline ends came to 14 bases. The CDR3 loop is CASSSDLGATDTQYF. CDR3 sequence (DNA): TGTGCCAGCAGCTCTGACCTTGGGGCGACAGATACGCAGTATTTT.

The chain recombines TRBV5-6 with TRBJ2-2, with D perhaps matching TRBD2 (5 bases). The length of the CDR3 is 17 residues. CDR1 and CDR2 (germline): SGHDT, YYEEEE. Trimming left V 2 bases short and J 11 bases short, with 25 bases between. The CDR3: CASSLTRAFLVAPELFF. The CDR3 DNA sequence: TGTGCCAGCAGCTTAACTAGGGCTTTTTTGGTTGCCCCAGAGCTGTTTTTT.

The table lists this clone with a few counts. This chain links TRBV7-6 with TRBJ2-2; 7 bases are shared with TRBD2. V lost 1 base and J lost 5; bases outside the gene matches: 7. Germline values: CDR1 SGHVS, CDR2 FNYEAQ. The CDR3 contains 16 residues. CDR3 DNA sequence: TGTGCCAGCAGCTTAGTGGCGGGAGCGCAAACCGGGGAGCTGTTTTTT. Translated: CASSLVAGAQTGELFF.

The gene calls are TRBV28 and TRBJ1-5; D uncertain. This CDR3 comprises 15 residues. V lost 5 bases and J 4 bases, leaving 15 bases between the germline ends. Per the germline V gene, CDR1 is MDHEN and CDR2 is SYDVKM. The CDR3 DNA follows: TGTGCCAGCAGTGCCGCCAGTAGCTCTAATCAGCCCCAGCATTTT. Translated, it gives CASSAASSSNQPQHF.

The chain links TRBV2 to TRBJ1-1; D remains unclear. Germline V gives CDR1 SNHLY, CDR2 FYNNEI. V lost 0 bases and J lost 1, with 12 bases in between. This CDR3 spans 16 amino acids. The CDR3 reads CASSEARGQQNTEAFF. The CDR3 DNA reads as TGTGCCAGCAGTGAAGCCAGAGGGCAGCAGAACACTGAAGCTTTCTTT.